The T cell receptor (beta chain) under discussion was sequenced for a study of CD8 T cells in ankylosing spondylitis (dated 2017 in TCRdb). For context, the study as a whole: T cell receptor beta repertoires were profiled in healthy donors and ankylosing spondylitis patients so that disease-linked TCR variants could be found. In total, the full study cohort was made up of over a hundred healthy donors and about two dozen ankylosing spondylitis patients. Samples of peripheral blood were taken, and for ankylosing spondylitis patients, synovial fluid was collected as well. Results the study describes overall, beyond this receptor: The disease-linked clones were reported to be significantly enriched in matched synovial fluid samples from ankylosing spondylitis patients. The disease-linked clones had a CD8+ phenotype and were found at relatively low frequencies in peripheral blood. Some of the motif variants had been reported before in the synovial fluid and blood of reactive arthritis patients, a finding that suggests common disease-initiation mechanisms. Blood from ankylosing spondylitis patients appeared to be characterized by a TCR beta motif composed of about 8 highly homologous amino acid variants.

V and J are trimmed by 0 bases and 4 bases, and the gene matches miss 8 bases of the junction. From the cysteine up to the phenylalanine, the CDR3 has a length of 16 residues. Only the CDR3 portion is preserved as DNA: 48 bases, with reading frame beginning at the first base. CDR1 and CDR2, looked up from the germline V gene, are MNHEY and SVGEGT. Of note for this clonotype: The specificity of this receptor is unknown. The sample holds no much larger clone one base away, and base qualities are not on file.

The instrument given in TCRdb is Illumina HiSeq 2500. Quantitative 5'-RACE with molecular barcodes was the method used to prepare the TCR beta libraries. Turning to the authors' computational methods: A new computational method based on a probabilistic model of VDJ rearrangement was used to identify disease-linked TCR variants. TCRdb's own reprocessing of the public reads used fastp at Q25 and MiXCR and kept productive beta chains. For every CDR3 protein sequence, its rows merge into one entry that carries the most common genes and DNA. The V and J calls and clone size are TCRdb's, not the authors'. This sample has 300,000 to 350,000 distinct CDR3 sequences in its table, and about a fifth of those were observed once. About 3.7% of the sample goes to the ten largest clones.

The clonotype was recovered from a female donor with ankylosing spondylitis or in good health (not recorded which). Input material: blood, either unsorted or a sorted T cell fraction (not recorded which). The chain links TRBV6-2 or TRBV6-3 with TRBJ1-2; 7 central bases correspond to TRBD1. The CDR3 is CASSYSTGQALYGYTF. The nucleotide sequence is TGTGCCAGCAGTTACTCAACCGGACAGGCCCTCTATGGCTACACCTTC.